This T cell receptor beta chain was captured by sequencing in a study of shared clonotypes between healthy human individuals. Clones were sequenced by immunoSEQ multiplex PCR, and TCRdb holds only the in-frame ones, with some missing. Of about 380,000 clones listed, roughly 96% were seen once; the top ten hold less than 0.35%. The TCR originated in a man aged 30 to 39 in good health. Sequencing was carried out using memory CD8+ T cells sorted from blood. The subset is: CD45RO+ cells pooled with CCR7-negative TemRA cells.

The CDR3 nucleotides read TGTGCCAGCACCACTCGAGGTATGCGACTAGCGGGAGGAGAGACCCAGTACTTC. Encoded protein: CASTTRGMRLAGGETQYF. The chain recombines TRBV28 with TRBJ2-5, with 13 bases lining up with TRBD2. V lost 7 bases, J lost 4 bases, and 15 bases stayed unmatched. CDR1 is MDHEN and CDR2 is SYDVKM in the germline V gene. The CDR3 extends over 18 amino acids.